This T cell receptor beta chain derives from a study of blood T cell repertoires in COVID-19 (dated by TCRdb to between 2020 and 2021). Regarding the research as a whole: Samples from collaborators originated in the United States, Italy and Spain and spanned both the acute and convalescent phases of COVID-19. Nearly every sample came with metadata listing a de-identified subject ID, COVID-19 status, age in years and sex. The material from the prospective study consisted of cDNA or gDNA derived from T cells, B-cell-depleted T cells, or PBMCs. Samples came from the ongoing ImmuneRACE study (first 160 participants) plus 1,254 subjects from 6 global collaborators. The repertoires were made available in a free public database intended to serve as a resource for research on the immune response to SARS-CoV-2. Where available, HLA class I and class II types were obtained from metadata supplied by the sample provider rather than from assay-based typing. The dataset comprised deeply sampled blood TCRbeta repertoires from subjects exposed to, actively infected with, or recovered from COVID-19.

General study outcomes and caveats: The amount of clinical and demographic metadata varied by source and participant and was provided uncurated.

TCRbeta CDR3 regions were amplified from genomic DNA using the immunoSEQ Assay, a bias-controlled multiplex PCR. The original pipeline was this. Nucleated cell counts per sample were estimated from amplification of reference gene primers within the assay. To quantify the absolute abundance of each unique TCRbeta CDR3 rearrangement, sequence reads were collapsed and filtered. For each sample, productive Simpson clonality was calculated by taking the square root of Simpson's diversity index across productive rearrangements. Not all clones reach the TCRdb copy of this immuneACCESS table, which keeps in-frame sequences only. Checked studies attribute under half of the gap to unresolved V genes and leave the rest unexplained. V and J calls and clone size are copied from that table; D and trimming were computed from the DNA. Across this sample there are under 90,000 clones, with 80% seen only once. 12% of the sample is held by the ten biggest clonotypes.

Including the terminal cysteine and phenylalanine, the CDR3 comprises 15 residues. The sequence is cut down to CDR3 DNA, 45 bases in frame from base 1. CDR1 is given as MNHEY and CDR2 as SMNVEV, both from the germline V gene (reference sequence). V lost 4 bases and J lost 10 bases, and the count of bases not matched to a germline gene is 12. The collaborating institutions used their own protocols to collect whole blood in K2EDTA tubes. For TCRbeta analysis, collaborator samples were shipped as frozen whole blood, as isolated PBMCs, or as DNA extracted from either sample type. Note on this clone: There is no known antigen for this receptor. The input lacks base qualities; no much larger clone sits a single base away.

What was sequenced was peripheral blood. The receptor was isolated from a human donor in a cohort sampled during active COVID-19. The rearranged chain carries TRBV27 and TRBJ2-1, with 8 junctional bases fitting TRBD2. The DNA is as follows: TGTGCCAGCAGTTCCACCCGGGGGGGAAGGTCCGAGCAGTTCTTC. The translation is CASSSTRGGRSEQFF.